The 20 T cell receptor beta chains below all came from one sample that was sequenced in a study of OX40 agonist ivuxolimab in advanced cancers. Sequencing used immunoSEQ multiplex PCR; TCRdb keeps in-frame clones, though not all of them. Among about 26,000 clones listed, more than 65% were seen once. This specimen consisted of CD4+ or CD8+ T cells sorted from blood, obtained in a trial of the OX40 agonist ivuxolimab. These TCRs come from an adult with an advanced solid tumor such as melanoma, head and neck, liver or kidney cancer.

The rearrangement joins TRBV10-3 to TRBJ1-5, with 8 bases identical to TRBD1. This CDR3 has 15 amino acids. Germline V lookup: CDR1 ENHRY, CDR2 SYGVKD. V lost 6 bases, J lost 0 bases, and 4 bases stayed unmatched. In DNA form, the CDR3 reads TGTGCCATCAGCCAGACAGGGGATAGCAATCAGCCCCAGCATTTT. This gives the protein CAISQTGDSNQPQHF.

This chain uses TRBV13 with TRBJ2-2; TRBD2 is a possible D gene (6 bases). CDR1 and CDR2 from the germline V gene are PRHDT and FYEKMQ (reference sequence). The CDR3 covers 15 residues. The V and J ends lost 5 bases and 0 bases respectively, with 10 bases between them. CDR3 sequence reads: CASSGGTPNTGELFF. The CDR3 coding sequence is TGTGCCAGCAGCGGCGGGACTCCGAACACCGGGGAGCTGTTTTTT.

The chain is built from TRBV9 and TRBJ2-1, with 10 bases that match TRBD2. Germline V gene lookup returns CDR1 SGDLS and CDR2 YYNGEE. V gave up 3 bases and J gave up 4 bases; unmatched junction bases: 1. This CDR3 comprises 14 residues. CDR3 DNA: TGTGCCAGCAGCGGGACTAGCGGATACAATGAGCAGTTCTTC. Translating gives CASSGTSGYNEQFF.

V usage is TRBV5-1 and J usage is TRBJ2-3, with 10 positions matching TRBD1. CDR3 length: 17 amino acids. Germline lookup yields CDR1 SGHRS and CDR2 YFSETQ. V dropped 4 bases and J dropped 8; count of bases not matched to a gene: 16. The DNA for the CDR3 is TGCGCCAGCAGCCTCGCACCGGGACAGGGGATTGTGGGTACGCAGTATTTT. This encodes CASSLAPGQGIVGTQYF.

This clone was picked up a small number of times. The rearrangement links TRBV4-3 to TRBJ2-7; D assignment may be TRBD1 or TRBD2 (5 bases each). The germline CDR1 and CDR2 sequences are LGHNA and YSLEER. The CDR3 sequence is 15 residues long. V lost 1 base and J lost 3, with 13 bases in between. This CDR3 is CASSQVVWGSYEQYF. CDR3 DNA sequence: TGCGCCAGCAGCCAAGTGGTGTGGGGGAGCTACGAGCAGTACTTC.

The chain employs TRBV15 and TRBJ1-5, with 10 bases matching TRBD1. The germline gives CDR1 LNHNV, CDR2 YYDKDF (reference sequence). Trimming removed 5 bases from V and 2 bases from J; junction bases left unmatched: 12. This CDR3 comprises 18 residues. The CDR3 reads CATSRTSGTGVGNQPQHF. In DNA, the CDR3 is TGTGCCACCAGCCGGACCTCCGGGACAGGGGTAGGCAATCAGCCCCAGCATTTT.

V is TRBV30 and J is TRBJ2-2; D remains unclear. Germline V gene sequence: CDR1 GTSNPN, CDR2 SVGIG (reference sequence). Trimming removed 2 bases at V and 4 bases at J, with 5 bases between. This CDR3 contains 12 residues. The CDR3 DNA sequence: TGTGCCTGGAGTCTCGTCACCGGGGAGCTGTTTTTT. Translating gives CAWSLVTGELFF. Filled out from reference TRBV30 and TRBJ2-2, the complete variable domain reads SQTIHQWPATLVQPVGSPLSLECTVEGTSNPNLYWYRQAAGRGLQLLFYSVGIGQISSEVPQNLSASRPQDRQFILSSKKLLLSDSGFYLCAWSLVTGELFFGEGSRLTVL.

This chain connects TRBV30 to TRBJ2-7, with D possibly being TRBD1 or TRBD2 (5 bases each). CDR1 and CDR2 from the germline V gene are GTSNPN and SVGIG (reference sequence). The CDR3 runs to 14 residues. V lost 1 base, J lost 0 bases, and 10 bases lay in between. CDR3 region: CAWSEGPSSYEQYF. CDR3 DNA: TGTGCCTGGAGTGAGGGACCAAGCTCCTACGAGCAGTACTTC.

The chain links TRBV5-6 to TRBJ1-1, with a tentative D call TRBD1 (5 bases). V lost 0 bases to trimming and J lost 7 bases, with 7 bases between them. The CDR3 runs to 12 residues. Germline V CDR1 and CDR2: SGHDT, YYEEEE. The CDR3 region has the DNA TGTGCCAGCAGCTTGGGGGACTATGAAGCTTTCTTT. It specifies CASSLGDYEAFF.

J is TRBJ2-7 and V is TRBV6-6; 7 bases align to TRBD1. This CDR3 has 14 amino acids. CDR1 and CDR2 (germline): MNHNY, SVGAGI (reference sequence). Losses at the gene ends were 2 bases for V and 0 bases for J; bases not matched to a gene: 1. CDR3: CASSYRGHSYEQYF. The CDR3 bases are TGTGCCAGCAGTTACAGGGGGCACTCCTACGAGCAGTACTTC.

The rearrangement uses TRBV18 and TRBJ1-2; D is ambiguous. CDR1 KGHSH and CDR2 LQKENI come from the germline V gene. The CDR3 runs 12 residues. V was shortened by 6 bases and J by 5 bases, with 10 bases between the two germline ends. The CDR3 DNA follows: TGTGCCAGCTCCCCCGCGTCGTATGGCTACACCTTC. Protein: CASSPASYGYTF.

This clone has a handful of counts. The chain is built from TRBV6-5 and TRBJ1-1; D gene unclear. The CDR3 is 12 residues long. Between the trimmed V and J ends, which lost 6 bases and 5 bases, there was a span of 10 bases. The germline V gene encodes CDR1 MNHEY and CDR2 SVGAGI. Here the CDR3 reads CASSSGGTEAFF. CDR3 nucleotides: TGTGCCAGCAGCAGCGGAGGGACTGAAGCTTTCTTT.

The rearrangement links TRBV5-6 to TRBJ2-3; the match to TRBD2 covers 7 bases. CDR3 length equals 14 residues. CDR1 is SGHDT, CDR2 YYEEEE, per germline. V dropped 3 bases and J dropped 5; count of bases not matched to a gene: 6. The CDR3 spells CASSSSGEGDTQYF. The CDR3 DNA sequence: TGTGCCAGCAGCTCGAGCGGGGAGGGAGATACGCAGTATTTT.

This clone is categorized as medium-sized. The chain combines TRBV5-6 with TRBJ2-7, with 12 bases matching TRBD1. The CDR3 spans 14 residues. Germline-derived CDR1 and CDR2 are SGHDT and YYEEEE. V lost 2 bases and J lost 6; bases outside the gene matches: 3. CDR3 loop: CASSFGTGGVEQYF. The CDR3 coding sequence is TGTGCCAGCAGCTTCGGGACAGGGGGCGTCGAGCAGTACTTC.

The rearrangement links TRBV5-1 to TRBJ2-1, with a possible D match to TRBD1 (5 bases). The V end was cut by 1 base, the J end by 4 bases, with 9 bases between. Looked up from germline, CDR1 is SGHRS and CDR2 is YFSETQ. The CDR3 totals 14 residues. In nucleotides, the CDR3 is TGCGCCAGCAGCTTGCGACAGATTTACAATGAGCAGTTCTTC. It translates to CASSLRQIYNEQFF.

The genes are TRBV13 and TRBJ2-5; 9 nucleotides align to TRBD2. The V and J ends lost 5 bases and 2 bases, in that order; junction bases with no gene match: 12. Germline V CDR1 and CDR2: PRHDT, FYEKMQ (reference sequence). The CDR3 is made up of 17 amino acids. CDR3 region: CASSPRGSGGNQETQYF. DNA of the CDR3: TGTGCCAGCAGCCCCAGGGGAAGCGGGGGGAATCAAGAGACCCAGTACTTC.

This clone is medium-sized within its sample. The chain recombines TRBV30 with TRBJ2-5; a possible D gene is TRBD1 (6 bases). CDR1 GTSNPN and CDR2 SVGIG come from the germline V gene (reference sequence). V was trimmed by 2 bases and J by 1 base, leaving 17 bases between them. The CDR3 runs 16 residues. This CDR3 reads CAWSYGRGGPQETQYF. The CDR3 nucleotides read TGTGCCTGGAGTTACGGCAGGGGCGGCCCCCAAGAGACCCAGTACTTC. Using reference TRBV30 and TRBJ2-5 for the parts outside the CDR3, the full variable domain is SQTIHQWPATLVQPVGSPLSLECTVEGTSNPNLYWYRQAAGRGLQLLFYSVGIGQISSEVPQNLSASRPQDRQFILSSKKLLLSDSGFYLCAWSYGRGGPQETQYFGPGTRLLVL.

The CDR3 DNA reads as TGTGCCAGCAGTTACTCGATGCTGTACGAGCAGTACTTC. It translates to CASSYSMLYEQYF. J is TRBJ2-7 and V is TRBV6-5; D gene uncertain. Between the trimmed V and J ends, which lost 0 bases and 4 bases, there was a span of 7 bases. Germline V gives CDR1 MNHEY, CDR2 SVGAGI. This CDR3 contains 13 residues.

The gene calls are TRBV9 and TRBJ2-3; D perhaps matches TRBD2 (6 bases). V was trimmed by 4 bases and J by 0 bases, leaving 12 bases between them. Germline CDR1 reads SGDLS; CDR2 reads YYNGEE. The CDR3 is made up of 15 amino acids. The CDR3 protein is CASSSGGESTDTQYF. In DNA, the CDR3 is TGTGCCAGCAGCTCCGGAGGGGAAAGCACAGATACGCAGTATTTT.

The V gene is TRBV30, the J gene TRBJ1-3, with a tentative D call TRBD1 (5 bases). The CDR3 length is 15 residues. Germline V lookup: CDR1 GTSNPN, CDR2 SVGIG (reference sequence). The germline V and J ends were trimmed by 0 bases and 0 bases, with 9 bases remaining between them. The CDR3 DNA sequence: TGTGCCTGGAGTGTAGGGGCAGCCTCTGGAAACACCATATATTTT. Its protein product is CAWSVGAASGNTIYF. The entire variable domain, with the rest obtained from reference TRBV30 and TRBJ1-3, is as follows: SQTIHQWPATLVQPVGSPLSLECTVEGTSNPNLYWYRQAAGRGLQLLFYSVGIGQISSEVPQNLSASRPQDRQFILSSKKLLLSDSGFYLCAWSVGAASGNTIYFGEGSWLTVV.